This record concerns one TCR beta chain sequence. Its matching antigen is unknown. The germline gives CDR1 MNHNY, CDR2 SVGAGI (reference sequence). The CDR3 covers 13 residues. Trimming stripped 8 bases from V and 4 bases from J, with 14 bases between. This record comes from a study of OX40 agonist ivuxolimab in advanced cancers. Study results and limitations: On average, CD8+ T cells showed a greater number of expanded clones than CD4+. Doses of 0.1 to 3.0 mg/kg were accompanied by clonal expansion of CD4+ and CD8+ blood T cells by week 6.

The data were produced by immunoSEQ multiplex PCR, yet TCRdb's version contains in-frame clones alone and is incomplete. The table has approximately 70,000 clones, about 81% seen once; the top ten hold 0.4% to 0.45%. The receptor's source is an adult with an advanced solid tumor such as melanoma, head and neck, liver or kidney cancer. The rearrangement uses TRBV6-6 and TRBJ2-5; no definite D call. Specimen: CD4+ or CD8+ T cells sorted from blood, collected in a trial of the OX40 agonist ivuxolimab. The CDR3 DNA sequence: TGTGCCAGCTGGGCCGGTGTGGGAGAGACCCAGTACTTC. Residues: CASWAGVGETQYF.